The T cell receptor (beta chain) described here comes from a study of blood T cell repertoires in COVID-19. Study-level background: COVID-19 samples, acute and convalescent, were from the United States, Italy and Spain. Nucleic acid was either cDNA or gDNA, and it came from T cells, B-cell-depleted T cells, or PBMCs.

As originally analysed: Reference gene primer amplification in the assay estimated nucleated cell counts. Repertoires were generated with immunoSEQ multiplex PCR, while TCRdb's copy carries only in-frame clones and drops some. The V and J calls and the clone size are those of that table, but D and trimming were determined from the DNA. The sample has approximately 240,000 clones; approximately 84% are singletons. The sequencing sample was made of peripheral blood. The sequence came from a woman between 55 and 75 years old with acute or convalescent COVID-19.

Here the CDR3 DNA reads TGTGCCAGCAGCTTAGAGAACAGGGCGCATGGCTACACCTTC. It codes for CASSLENRAHGYTF. The chain has TRBV7-9 and TRBJ1-2; possibly TRBD1 for D (6 bases). In germline, CDR1 is SEHNR, CDR2 FQNEAQ (reference sequence). V was clipped by 1 base and J by 6 bases, with 12 bases between them. The CDR3 sequence is 14 residues long.